The next 4 T cell receptor beta chains were all read from a single sample in a study of T cells after yellow fever vaccination. TCRdb re-analysed the 5' RACE reads in MiXCR, keeping a single row per CDR3 protein. This table holds under 300,000 distinct CDR3 sequences, more than 6.5% found once. Material: CD4+ T cells sorted from PBMCs, obtained on the day of the yellow fever booster vaccination. The receptors here all came from a man aged 25 to 40 who received the YFV17D yellow fever vaccine.

The genes are TRBV6-2 or TRBV6-3 and TRBJ2-1, with 11 nucleotides matching TRBD2. CDR1 is MNHEY, CDR2 SVGEGT, per germline. V gave up 5 bases and J gave up 10 bases; unmatched junction bases: 13. The CDR3 is 16 amino acids. CDR3 loop: CASSIRPKTSGTEQFF. CDR3 in DNA: TGTGCCAGCAGTATCCGACCCAAGACTAGCGGGACGGAGCAGTTCTTC.

The chain has TRBV6-7 and TRBJ2-7, with a possible D match to TRBD1 (6 bases). TRBV6-7 is classed as an ORF, of uncertain function. Trimming left V 6 bases short and J 1 base short, with 19 bases between. The CDR3 sequence is 16 residues long. The CDR3 loop reads CASRPATGRKSYEQYF. The DNA of the CDR3 is TGTGCCAGCAGACCCGCGACAGGACGTAAGTCCTACGAGCAGTACTTC.

This clonotype was recorded at least ten times. The gene calls are TRBV9 and TRBJ2-7; 7 nucleotides match TRBD2. Per the germline V gene, CDR1 is SGDLS and CDR2 is YYNGEE. Trimming removed 0 bases from V and 3 bases from J; junction bases left unmatched: 9. The CDR3 is made up of 16 amino acids. CDR3 nucleotide sequence: TGTGCCAGCAGCGTAGCCGCGGCGGGAGCTGTCTACGAGCAGTACTTC. Translated, it gives CASSVAAAGAVYEQYF.

J is TRBJ2-1 and V is TRBV14; TRBD2 might be the D (5 bases). This CDR3 region has 13 residues. Germline V lookup: CDR1 SGHDN, CDR2 FVKESK. The V gene lost 1 base and the J gene lost 9 bases, with 10 bases spanning the gap. The CDR3 loop reads CASSQAASTEQFF. CDR3 DNA sequence: TGTGCCAGCAGCCAAGCCGCTAGCACTGAGCAGTTCTTC.